This T cell receptor beta chain was observed in a study of neurological immune-mediated disorders. With 10-nucleotide random UMIs, 5'RACE was used to make the cDNA. TCRdb fed the 5' RACE reads into MiXCR, producing one record per CDR3 protein. Among under 30,000 distinct CDR3 sequences listed, about 6.7% were seen once. This clonotype has a count of ten or more. Its antigen is still unknown. Findings and limits, study-wide: No sharing of CDR3 amino acid sequences was observed among expanded clones across subjects, suggesting private repertoires in all groups.

The CDR3 runs to 14 residues. V dropped 0 bases and J dropped 9 bases, with 12 bases sitting between them. Germline V CDR1 and CDR2: MGHRA, YSYEKL. Sequenced sample: PBMCs. This TCR came from a woman aged 40-49 years in good health. The V and J genes are TRBV4-1 and TRBJ2-1; TRBD2 might be the D (5 bases). Written as DNA, the CDR3 is TGCGCCAGCAGCCAAGATACCTCTGGGAGTGAGCAGTTCTTC. Its protein product is CASSQDTSGSEQFF.